A selection of T cell receptor beta chains follows, all from one sample in a study of blood T cell repertoires in COVID-19. Clones were sequenced by immunoSEQ multiplex PCR, and TCRdb holds only the in-frame ones, with some missing. The sample lists tens of thousands of clones, 89% occurring once. Sequencing was performed on peripheral blood. The receptors originated from a man aged 55 to 70 with active COVID-19. Both conserved end residues are part of each CDR3. A D gene is named only where the DNA matches it firmly. A row's size may be missing; if present it is once, few, many or a size class.

v_call: TRBV7-6
d_call: TRBD2
clone_size: .
j_call: TRBJ2-1
cdr3_aa: CASSTLAGGLYNEQFF
cdr3_nt: TGTGCCAGCAGCACCTTAGCGGGTGGACTCTACAATGAGCAGTTCTTC

v_call: TRBV11-1
d_call: TRBD2
clone_size: once
j_call: TRBJ2-1
cdr3_aa: CASSLERGKSYNEQFF
cdr3_nt: TGTGCCAGCAGCTTGGAGCGGGGAAAGTCCTACAATGAGCAGTTCTTC

v_call: TRBV7-9
d_call: .
clone_size: .
j_call: TRBJ1-6
cdr3_aa: CASTHPGDNSPLHF
cdr3_nt: TGTGCCAGCACCCACCCGGGGGATAATTCACCCCTCCACTTT

v_call: TRBV29-1
d_call: .
clone_size: .
j_call: TRBJ1-2
cdr3_aa: CSVEGRERYGYTF
cdr3_nt: TGCAGCGTTGAGGGCAGGGAACGGTATGGCTACACCTTC

v_call: TRBV6-1
d_call: .
clone_size: .
j_call: TRBJ1-6
cdr3_aa: CASSEVRDSPLHF
cdr3_nt: TGTGCCAGCAGTGAAGTACGGGATTCACCCCTCCACTTT

v_call: TRBV4-2
d_call: .
clone_size: .
j_call: TRBJ2-2
cdr3_aa: CASSQDPRGDTGELFF
cdr3_nt: TGTGCCAGCAGCCAAGATCCCAGGGGAGACACCGGGGAGCTGTTTTTT

v_call: TRBV14
d_call: .
clone_size: .
j_call: TRBJ2-1
cdr3_aa: CASSPRLVGEQFF
cdr3_nt: TGTGCCAGCAGCCCCAGACTCGTCGGTGAGCAGTTCTTC

v_call: TRBV6-2/TRBV6-3
d_call: .
clone_size: .
j_call: TRBJ2-6
cdr3_aa: CASSRNRATGANVLTF
cdr3_nt: TGTGCCAGCAGCAGAAACAGGGCTACTGGGGCCAACGTCCTGACTTTC

v_call: TRBV6-5
d_call: TRBD2
clone_size: .
j_call: TRBJ2-3
cdr3_aa: CASSSPGLAADTQYF
cdr3_nt: TGTGCCAGCAGTTCACCGGGACTAGCGGCAGATACGCAGTATTTT

v_call: TRBV5-5
d_call: .
clone_size: .
j_call: TRBJ2-5
cdr3_aa: CASSFYSQETQYF
cdr3_nt: TGTGCCAGCAGCTTTTACAGTCAAGAGACCCAGTACTTC

v_call: TRBV6-5
d_call: .
clone_size: .
j_call: TRBJ1-6
cdr3_aa: CASKTFGDSPLHF
cdr3_nt: TGTGCCAGCAAAACCTTCGGGGATTCACCCCTCCACTTT

v_call: TRBV3-1/TRBV3-2
d_call: TRBD2
clone_size: .
j_call: TRBJ2-7
cdr3_aa: CASSQTSGGTYEQYF
cdr3_nt: TGTGCCAGCAGCCAAACTAGCGGGGGTACCTACGAGCAGTACTTC

v_call: TRBV7-3
d_call: .
clone_size: .
j_call: TRBJ2-2
cdr3_aa: CASSSQGRGGELFF
cdr3_nt: TGTGCCAGCAGCTCACAGGGAAGGGGCGGGGAGCTGTTTTTT

v_call: TRBV4-2
d_call: .
clone_size: .
j_call: TRBJ1-2
cdr3_aa: CASSQVEAADYGYTF
cdr3_nt: TGTGCCAGCAGCCAAGTTGAGGCAGCAGACTATGGCTACACCTTC

v_call: TRBV12-5
d_call: TRBD1
clone_size: few
j_call: TRBJ2-6
cdr3_aa: CASGFNRGSGANVLTF
cdr3_nt: TGTGCTAGTGGTTTCAACAGGGGCTCTGGGGCCAACGTCCTGACTTTC

v_call: TRBV3-1/TRBV3-2
d_call: TRBD2
clone_size: few
j_call: TRBJ2-1
cdr3_aa: CASSQVLRSGGRNEQFF
cdr3_nt: TGTGCCAGCAGCCAAGTCCTTCGTTCGGGAGGGAGGAATGAGCAGTTCTTC

v_call: TRBV28
d_call: TRBD2
clone_size: once
j_call: TRBJ2-1
cdr3_aa: CASSRSRTSGSISEQFF
cdr3_nt: TGTGCCAGCAGTAGGAGTAGGACTAGCGGGAGTATTAGTGAGCAGTTCTTC

v_call: TRBV29-1
d_call: .
clone_size: .
j_call: TRBJ1-1
cdr3_aa: CSVEDTLYTEAFF
cdr3_nt: TGCAGCGTCGAGGACACACTTTACACTGAAGCTTTCTTT

v_call: TRBV6-5
d_call: .
clone_size: few
j_call: TRBJ2-2
cdr3_aa: CASRDSFRPGELFF
cdr3_nt: TGTGCCAGCAGGGATAGCTTCCGACCGGGGGAGCTGTTTTTT

v_call: TRBV29-1
d_call: .
clone_size: .
j_call: TRBJ2-1
cdr3_aa: CSVRRWGEQFF
cdr3_nt: TGCAGCGTCCGCCGATGGGGCGAGCAGTTCTTC